This is a list of T cell receptor beta chains from one sample in a study of tumor and adjacent non-tumor tissue in lung cancer. A single record per CDR3 protein comes from TCRdb applying MiXCR to the multiplex PCR reads. The table includes approximately 76,000 distinct CDR3 sequences, 55% to 70% detected once. Sequencing input: lung tumor tissue. Every receptor here comes from a woman between 65 and 79 years old with non-small cell lung cancer. The CDR3 runs from the conserved cysteine through the conserved F or W. The D gene is left open where the match is weak. Not all rows give a size; the values are once, few, many and, for expanded clones, a class.

V: TRBV20-1; J: TRBJ2-1; D: NA; size: NA; length: 14; CDR3: CSAAGMRQYNEQFF; DNA: TGCAGTGCCGCCGGGATGCGACAATACAATGAGCAGTTCTTC
V: TRBV29-1; J: TRBJ1-1; D: NA; size: NA; length: 9; CDR3: CIGGTEAFF; DNA: TGCATCGGGGGTACCGAAGCTTTCTTT
V: TRBV28; J: TRBJ1-1; D: NA; size: NA; length: 15; CDR3: CASRRSVQLNIEAFF; DNA: TGTGCCAGCAGACGGTCGGTACAGTTGAACATTGAAGCTTTCTTT
V: TRBV20-1; J: TRBJ2-3; D: TRBD2; size: NA; length: 16; CDR3: CSPRVAGGIGTDTQYF; DNA: TGCAGTCCTAGAGTTGCGGGAGGCATCGGCACAGATACACAGTATTTT
V: TRBV29-1; J: TRBJ1-2; D: NA; size: NA; length: 12; CDR3: CSVVGQNYGYTF; DNA: TGCAGCGTTGTAGGGCAGAACTATGGTTACACCTTC
V: TRBV6-5; J: TRBJ2-2; D: NA; size: NA; length: 14; CDR3: CASSSLRSTGELFF; DNA: TGTGCCAGCAGTAGCCTGAGGTCCACCGGGGAGCTGTTTTTT
V: TRBV5-4; J: TRBJ2-1; D: TRBD2; size: NA; length: 15; CDR3: CTSSWPSGGINEQFF; DNA: TGTACCAGCAGCTGGCCTAGCGGGGGGATTAATGAGCAGTTCTTC
V: TRBV4-1; J: TRBJ2-2; D: NA; size: NA; length: 15; CDR3: CASSRPLCATGELFF; DNA: NA
V: TRBV5-5; J: TRBJ2-1; D: NA; size: NA; length: 15; CDR3: CANTGDLNTDNERFF; DNA: TGTGCCAACACCGGGGACCTTAACACCGACAATGAGCGGTTCTTC
V: TRBV29-1; J: TRBJ1-1; D: NA; size: NA; length: 12; CDR3: CSVPTWTHAAFF; DNA: TGCAGCGTACCTACCTGGACACATGCAGCTTTCTTT
V: TRBV28; J: TRBJ1-1; D: NA; size: few; length: 14; CDR3: CASSFEGGGTEAFF; DNA: TGTGCCAGCAGTTTTGAGGGGGGGGGGACTGAAGCTTTCTTT
V: TRBV7-9; J: TRBJ2-4; D: TRBD2; size: NA; length: 17; CDR3: CASSSQLAGLSKNIRYF; DNA: TGTGCCAGCAGCTCTCAGCTAGCGGGGCTCTCCAAAAACATTCGGTACTTC
V: TRBV6-6; J: TRBJ2-7; D: NA; size: NA; length: 16; CDR3: CASSYPRKVSSYEQYF; DNA: TGTGCCAGCAGCTATCCGAGGAAAGTCTCTTCCTACGAGCAGTACTTC
V: TRBV6-2/TRBV6-3; J: TRBJ2-1; D: NA; size: few; length: 15; CDR3: CTSSYAGTRDNEQFF; DNA: TGTACCAGCAGTTACGCCGGAACAAGAGACAATGAGCAGTTCTTC
V: TRBV7-8; J: TRBJ1-4; D: TRBD1; size: NA; length: 19; CDR3: CASSLERGDRGITNDKLFF; DNA: TGTGCCAGCAGCTTAGAGCGCGGCGACAGGGGTATAACTAACGATAAACTGTTTTTT
V: TRBV14; J: TRBJ2-3; D: NA; size: many; length: 12; CDR3: CASSPHTDTQYF; DNA: TGTGCCAGCAGCCCACACACAGATACGCAGTATTTT
V: TRBV28; J: TRBJ1-4; D: NA; size: many; length: 14; CDR3: CASSLRGASEKLFF; DNA: TGTGCCAGCAGTTTGAGGGGGGCGAGTGAAAAACTGTTTTTT
V: TRBV5-1; J: TRBJ2-1; D: TRBD2; size: NA; length: 15; CDR3: CSISLASGRSNEHFF; DNA: TGCTCCATCAGCTTGGCTAGCGGGAGGAGTAATGAGCACTTCTTC
V: TRBV12-3/TRBV12-4; J: TRBJ1-5; D: NA; size: NA; length: 16; CDR3: CASSLGAMGGDQPRHF; DNA: TGTGCCAGCAGTTTGGGGGCCATGGGGGGCGATCAACCCCGGCATTTT
V: TRBV11-2; J: TRBJ2-1; D: TRBD2; size: many; length: 15; CDR3: CASSLLGTSGSSMFF; DNA: TGTGCCAGCAGCCTTCTCGGGACTAGCGGGAGTAGTATGTTCTTC
V: TRBV29-1; J: TRBJ2-3; D: TRBD2; size: once; length: 13; CDR3: CSVDSGGRDTRYF; DNA: TGCAGTGTTGATAGCGGTGGGAGGGATACACGGTATTTT
V: TRBV5-4; J: TRBJ2-7; D: NA; size: NA; length: 14; CDR3: CASRSGAAIYERYF; DNA: TGTGCCAGCAGATCCGGGGCAGCAATCTACGAGCGGTACTTC
V: TRBV4-1; J: TRBJ2-1; D: NA; size: NA; length: 17; CDR3: CASSQAVRVGESDEQFF; DNA: TGCGCCAGCAGCCAAGCGGTGCGAGTGGGAGAGTCCGATGAGCAGTTCTTC
V: TRBV6-6; J: TRBJ1-4; D: NA; size: NA; length: 14; CDR3: CAGSYGDNTQKLFF; DNA: TGTGCAGGCAGTTACGGGGACAATACCCAAAAACTGTTTTTT
V: TRBV5-1; J: TRBJ1-2; D: NA; size: NA; length: 14; CDR3: CASSPRGTLDAYTF; DNA: TGCGCCAGCAGTCCTAGAGGGACACTGGACGCTTATACCTTC
V: TRBV5-1; J: TRBJ1-2; D: NA; size: NA; length: 14; CDR3: CASSSWTVSYGYTF; DNA: TGCGCCAGCAGCTCTTGGACGGTGTCCTATGGCTACACCTTC
V: TRBV28; J: TRBJ2-2; D: NA; size: medium-sized; length: 14; CDR3: CASRDREFTGELFF; DNA: TGTGCCAGCAGGGATAGGGAATTCACCGGGGAGCTGTTTTTT
V: TRBV28; J: TRBJ2-7; D: TRBD1; size: NA; length: 15; CDR3: CASRLRDRQFPVQYF; DNA: TGCGCCAGCAGACTCCGGGACAGACAGTTTCCTGTGCAGTACTTC
V: TRBV11-3; J: TRBJ2-5; D: TRBD1; size: medium-sized; length: 18; CDR3: CASSLVGGPGTVQETQYF; DNA: TGTGCCAGCAGCTTAGTCGGTGGGCCCGGGACAGTCCAAGAGACCCAGTACTTC
V: TRBV6-5; J: TRBJ2-3; D: NA; size: NA; length: 13; CDR3: CGSSPPAPNTQYF; DNA: TGTGGCAGCAGTCCTCCGGCCCCAAATACGCAGTATTTT
V: TRBV28; J: TRBJ2-7; D: NA; size: NA; length: 14; CDR3: CASKPRAESYEHYF; DNA: TGTGCCAGCAAACCACGGGCAGAGAGCTACGAGCACTACTTC
V: TRBV29-1; J: TRBJ2-2; D: TRBD1; size: many; length: 16; CDR3: CSVEAARPGGAGELFF; DNA: TGCAGCGTTGAAGCTGCTAGGCCAGGGGGCGCCGGGGAGCTGTTTTTT
V: TRBV5-6; J: TRBJ2-1; D: NA; size: NA; length: 15; CDR3: CASSYRNGGVNEQSF; DNA: TGTGCCAGCAGCTACCGGAACGGCGGGGTTAATGAGCAGTCCTTC
V: TRBV30; J: TRBJ2-7; D: NA; size: NA; length: 16; CDR3: CAYERRAGSISYEQDF; DNA: TGTGCTTATGAGCGGCGGGCCGGGAGTATCTCCTACGAGCAGGACTTC
V: TRBV29-1; J: TRBJ1-4; D: TRBD1; size: NA; length: 15; CDR3: CSVDYSGTVREKPFF; DNA: TGCAGCGTTGACTACTCCGGGACAGTGAGGGAAAAACCGTTTTTT
V: TRBV5-1; J: TRBJ2-1; D: NA; size: many; length: 18; CDR3: CASSLRRYTGSSYNEQFF; DNA: TGCGCCAGCAGCTTGAGGCGATACACTGGGAGCTCCTACAATGAGCAGTTCTTC
V: TRBV24-1; J: TRBJ1-1; D: NA; size: many; length: 13; CDR3: CATLNTQNTEAFF; DNA: TGTGCCACCTTGAACACCCAGAACACTGAAGCTTTCTTT
V: TRBV11-2; J: TRBJ2-1; D: NA; size: once; length: 15; CDR3: CASSLDQMDYSEQFF; DNA: TGTGCCAGCAGCTTAGATCAGATGGACTACAGTGAACAGTTCTTC
V: TRBV29-1; J: TRBJ2-3; D: TRBD2; size: NA; length: 15; CDR3: CRAAGLAGVQDTQYF; DNA: TGCAGAGCTGCAGGACTAGCGGGAGTGCAAGATACGCAGTATTTT
V: TRBV11-1; J: TRBJ2-1; D: TRBD1; size: NA; length: 15; CDR3: CASSATGTGGLEQFF; DNA: TGTGCCAGCAGCGCGACCGGGACAGGGGGTTTGGAGCAGTTCTTC
V: TRBV10-3; J: TRBJ2-3; D: NA; size: once; length: 14; CDR3: CASFGQGVTDMQYF; DNA: TGTGCCTCATTCGGGCAGGGAGTTACAGATATGCAGTATTTT
V: TRBV5-1; J: TRBJ1-2; D: NA; size: NA; length: 16; CDR3: CASSLTVSHRYYGYTF; DNA: TGCGCCAGCAGCTTGACAGTCTCCCACCGTTACTATGGCTACACCTTC
V: TRBV28; J: TRBJ2-5; D: TRBD2; size: NA; length: 20; CDR3: CASSSLPGLAGAGTQETQYF; DNA: TGTGCCAGCAGTTCTTTACCGGGACTAGCGGGAGCTGGGACCCAAGAGACCCAGTACTTC
V: TRBV7-9; J: TRBJ2-4; D: NA; size: NA; length: 17; CDR3: CASSLTISPFAKNIQYF; DNA: TGTGCCAGCAGCTTAACAATAAGTCCCTTTGCCAAAAACATTCAGTACTTC
V: TRBV7-8; J: TRBJ2-1; D: TRBD2; size: many; length: 19; CDR3: CASSPRRVAGHSSYNEQFF; DNA: TGTGCCAGCAGCCCAAGGCGAGTAGCGGGCCACAGCTCCTACAATGAGCAGTTCTTC
V: TRBV6-1; J: TRBJ1-5; D: NA; size: NA; length: 15; CDR3: CAISVVLDPNQPQHF; DNA: TGTGCCATCAGTGTTGTCTTAGATCCCAACCAGCCCCAGCATTTT
V: TRBV29-1; J: TRBJ1-5; D: NA; size: NA; length: 13; CDR3: CRAREHSKQPQHF; DNA: TGCAGGGCACGCGAACATAGCAAACAGCCCCAGCATTTT
V: TRBV9; J: TRBJ2-3; D: TRBD2; size: NA; length: 16; CDR3: CASSVGSSGSSDTLYF; DNA: TGTGCCAGCAGCGTAGGGTCCAGCGGGAGTTCAGATACGCTGTATTTT
V: TRBV6-1; J: TRBJ2-7; D: TRBD1; size: NA; length: 14; CDR3: CASSTRTGGLCRYF; DNA: TGTGCCAGCAGCACCAGGACAGGGGGCTTGTGTCGGTACTTC
V: TRBV29-1; J: TRBJ2-1; D: NA; size: NA; length: 12; CDR3: CGVDREYNEQFF; DNA: TGTGGCGTTGATCGGGAATACAATGAGCAGTTCTTC
V: TRBV6-1; J: TRBJ1-5; D: NA; size: NA; length: 16; CDR3: CASSEASTRADQPHHF; DNA: TGTGCCAGCAGTGAGGCCAGTACAAGGGCGGATCAGCCCCATCATTTT
V: TRBV20-1; J: TRBJ2-2; D: NA; size: NA; length: 14; CDR3: CSSSSQLDTGELFF; DNA: TGCAGTTCTAGTTCCCAGTTGGACACCGGGGAGCTGTTTTTT